The T cell receptor (beta chain) under discussion was sequenced for a study of blood T cell repertoires in COVID-19. V shed 1 base and J shed 3 bases, with 10 bases lying between them. The CDR3 extends over 15 amino acids. Germline lookup yields CDR1 MNHNS and CDR2 SASEGT. Authors' processing steps: Reference gene primer amplification yielded estimated nucleated cell counts. Sequencing used immunoSEQ multiplex PCR; TCRdb keeps in-frame clones, though not all of them. That table furnishes V, J and clone size, whereas the DNA furnished D and trimming. The sample includes roughly 110,000 clones, more than 80% of them seen just once. Seattle patient enrollment occurred during active infection, with longitudinal follow-up thereafter.

Sequencing was done on a sample of peripheral blood. V and J are TRBV6-1 and TRBJ1-5; D might be TRBD1 (5 bases). The source is a woman aged 60-75 years with COVID-19, enrolled during active disease. The CDR3 sequence is CASSEVHRYNQPQHF. The CDR3 region has the DNA TGTGCCAGCAGTGAAGTTCACAGGTACAATCAGCCCCAGCATTTT.